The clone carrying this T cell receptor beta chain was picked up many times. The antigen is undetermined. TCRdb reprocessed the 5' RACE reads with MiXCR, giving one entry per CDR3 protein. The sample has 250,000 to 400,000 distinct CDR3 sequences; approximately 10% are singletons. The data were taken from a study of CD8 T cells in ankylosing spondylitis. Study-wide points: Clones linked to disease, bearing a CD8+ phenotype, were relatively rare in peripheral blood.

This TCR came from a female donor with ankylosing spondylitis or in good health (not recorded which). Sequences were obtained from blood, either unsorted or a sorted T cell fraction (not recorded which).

This chain's CDR3 is CASSQDHVQLNTEAFF. CDR3 sequence (DNA): TGTGCCAGCAGCCAGGACCATGTACAGCTGAACACTGAAGCTTTCTTT. This chain joins TRBV4-2 and TRBJ1-1, with D unclear. This CDR3 is built from 16 residues. In germline, CDR1 is LGHNA, CDR2 YNFKEQ. The V end lost 3 bases, the J end lost 0 bases, and 14 bases lay between the germline ends.